The rows below give T cell receptor beta chains drawn from one sample of a study of identical twins. TCRdb reprocessed the 5' RACE reads via MiXCR and lists one record per CDR3 protein. Of approximately 1.8 million distinct CDR3 sequences in the sample, around a third are singletons; the top ten hold over 0.25%. The sequenced sample consisted of cord blood. All receptors come from a newborn girl in good health. Each CDR3 is given with its conserved first and last residue. The order of the fields is V gene, clone size, J gene, CDR3 protein. Clone size is stated in some rows and not others, as once, few, many or a class when expanded.

V: TRBV7-2; size: NA; J: TRBJ2-1; CDR3: CASSSWTLSSYNEQFF
V: TRBV4-1; size: NA; J: TRBJ2-3; CDR3: CASSQDHGEATSTDTQYF
V: TRBV28; size: NA; J: TRBJ1-5; CDR3: CASLTGGVQPQHF
V: TRBV28; size: NA; J: TRBJ1-1; CDR3: CASTPTGLYTEAFF
V: TRBV4-1; size: few; J: TRBJ2-1; CDR3: CASSQWTSGSRDEQFF
V: TRBV20-1; size: few; J: TRBJ1-2; CDR3: CSARGRTTNYGYTF
V: TRBV7-9; size: once; J: TRBJ2-7; CDR3: CASSFWDKSSYEQYF
V: TRBV29-1; size: few; J: TRBJ2-7; CDR3: CSVALVGGHEQYF
V: TRBV7-2; size: NA; J: TRBJ2-7; CDR3: CASSLGTSRGTQYF
V: TRBV20-1; size: NA; J: TRBJ2-7; CDR3: CSALTRYEQYF
V: TRBV20-1; size: NA; J: TRBJ2-1; CDR3: CSARLPYNEQFF
V: TRBV7-6; size: few; J: TRBJ1-1; CDR3: CASSLATWDGNTEAFF
V: TRBV5-1; size: NA; J: TRBJ2-3; CDR3: CASSARGGDTDTQYF
V: TRBV11-2; size: few; J: TRBJ2-7; CDR3: CASSLAVTSGGAFYEQYF
V: TRBV12-3/TRBV12-4; size: NA; J: TRBJ2-5; CDR3: CASSLSIREQYF
V: TRBV21-1; size: NA; J: TRBJ1-2; CDR3: CASKPQGGDYGYTF
V: TRBV6-6; size: many; J: TRBJ2-3; CDR3: CASSYLGQATDTQYF
V: TRBV20-1; size: few; J: TRBJ1-6; CDR3: CSASDRSFTSPLHF
V: TRBV20-1; size: NA; J: TRBJ2-7; CDR3: CSAPPLGQSYEQYF
V: TRBV7-2; size: few; J: TRBJ2-1; CDR3: CASSITSGSWDEQFF
V: TRBV5-1; size: NA; J: TRBJ2-7; CDR3: CASSPVGSSYEQYF
V: TRBV5-6; size: few; J: TRBJ2-3; CDR3: CASSSTSGGRGRADTQYF
V: TRBV2; size: many; J: TRBJ2-3; CDR3: CASTDTSSTDTQYF
V: TRBV7-6; size: NA; J: TRBJ2-7; CDR3: CASSLDFGNYGQYF
V: TRBV2; size: once; J: TRBJ2-3; CDR3: CASSMTSGRVDTQYF
V: TRBV4-2; size: many; J: TRBJ2-3; CDR3: CASSQDGMGRSTDTQYF
V: TRBV5-1; size: NA; J: TRBJ2-7; CDR3: CASSPRLAGVNEQYF
V: TRBV24-1; size: many; J: TRBJ2-3; CDR3: CATSRGGTDTQYF
V: TRBV3-1; size: NA; J: TRBJ2-3; CDR3: CVSSPTGPSTDTQYF
V: TRBV19; size: NA; J: TRBJ1-5; CDR3: CASSIVLGKPQHF
V: TRBV20-1; size: NA; J: TRBJ1-4; CDR3: CSATLPNEKLFF
V: TRBV6-1; size: NA; J: TRBJ1-2; CDR3: CASRLGLNYGYTF
V: TRBV28; size: NA; J: TRBJ1-4; CDR3: CASNLSRLLATNEKLFF
V: TRBV6-5; size: NA; J: TRBJ2-4; CDR3: CASIAPGTQTNEQYF
V: TRBV20-1; size: NA; J: TRBJ2-5; CDR3: CSARPFRDLAYQETQYF
V: TRBV6-2/TRBV6-3; size: NA; J: TRBJ2-1; CDR3: CASSYSLAARGRNEQFF
V: TRBV20-1; size: few; J: TRBJ1-4; CDR3: CSARELNEKLFF
V: TRBV20-1; size: NA; J: TRBJ1-2; CDR3: CSAPLGPGSYNYGYTF
V: TRBV20-1; size: NA; J: TRBJ1-1; CDR3: CSAGGVGRSTEAFF
V: TRBV12-3/TRBV12-4; size: NA; J: TRBJ2-3; CDR3: CASSFPRGLDTQYF
V: TRBV11-2; size: few; J: TRBJ1-4; CDR3: CASSYRTGPYNEKLFF
V: TRBV21-1; size: NA; J: TRBJ2-1; CDR3: CASRKTPYNEQFF
V: TRBV30; size: NA; J: TRBJ2-7; CDR3: CAWSGTGFYEQYF
V: TRBV4-2; size: NA; J: TRBJ2-3; CDR3: CASSQEAPGLGRNTQYF
V: TRBV4-2; size: NA; J: TRBJ2-7; CDR3: CASSQDQRGSSYEQYF
V: TRBV27; size: NA; J: TRBJ2-1; CDR3: CASRLRSTTPYNEQFF
V: TRBV7-2; size: NA; J: TRBJ2-1; CDR3: CASSLASLAGGPDEQFF
V: TRBV24-1; size: NA; J: TRBJ2-2; CDR3: CATSDLGTGLNTGELFF
V: TRBV20-1; size: NA; J: TRBJ2-3; CDR3: CSAGPSSTDTQYF
V: TRBV18; size: few; J: TRBJ2-3; CDR3: CASSPVVATDTQYF
V: TRBV18; size: NA; J: TRBJ1-2; CDR3: CASSRELNYGYTF
V: TRBV7-6; size: few; J: TRBJ2-3; CDR3: CASSPSGVRGPDTQYF
V: TRBV29-1; size: few; J: TRBJ1-2; CDR3: CSVEGVREANYGYTF
V: TRBV29-1; size: NA; J: TRBJ2-4; CDR3: CSAETGTNIQYF
V: TRBV12-3/TRBV12-4; size: NA; J: TRBJ1-2; CDR3: CASSQTPGVNYGYTF
V: TRBV20-1; size: few; J: TRBJ2-7; CDR3: CSAMDGPVEQYF